The subject of this entry is one T cell receptor (beta chain). As yet, its antigen is unknown. Germline CDR1 is SGHRS and CDR2 is YFSETQ. The CDR3 spans 14 residues. Trimming took 0 bases from V and 2 from J, leaving 6 bases between them. The sample comes from a study of long-term antiretroviral therapy in people with HIV. Study conclusions and caveats: Gathering of blood took place between the mid-2000s and the late 2010s, possibly under older ART regimens. Diversity remained lower than transplant donor controls, even though it increased after ART.

Survey level was the resolution at which the v3.0 immunoSEQ assay ran. The method was immunoSEQ multiplex PCR; TCRdb's version includes in-frame clones alone and lacks a portion of them. The table has fewer than 9,000 clones, roughly 80% seen once. The origin of this receptor is a man aged 40-55 years with HIV. The source was unsorted PBMCs, collected 1.1 years after starting antiretroviral therapy. The chain couples TRBV5-1 to TRBJ1-5; D ambiguous. The CDR3 DNA reads as TGCGCCAGCAGCTTGGGGTTAGGCAATCAGCCCCAGCATTTT. Amino acid sequence: CASSLGLGNQPQHF.